This is a list of T cell receptor beta chains from one sample in a study of blood T cell repertoires in COVID-19. Generated by immunoSEQ multiplex PCR, the TCRdb table keeps only in-frame clones and is missing some. The profile covers about 330,000 clones, with around 80% appearing a single time and roughly 1.1% taken by the ten largest. What was sequenced was peripheral blood. The receptor set was obtained from a woman in her fifties or sixties with acute or convalescent COVID-19. CDR3s include the opening cysteine and the closing phenylalanine or tryptophan. Each record gives: clone size, V gene, J gene, D gene, CDR3 length, CDR3 protein, CDR3 DNA. The D gene is left open where the match is weak. Clone size is not always given. Where it is, it says once, few, many or a class for expanded clones.

-	TRBV15	TRBJ2-5	TRBD1	14	CATSPDRGPETQYF	TGTGCCACCAGCCCTGACAGGGGGCCAGAGACCCAGTACTTC
-	TRBV3-1/TRBV3-2	TRBJ2-1	TRBD2	13	CASSQDMGGVRFF	TGTGCCAGCAGCCAAGATATGGGGGGGGTCAGGTTCTTC
-	TRBV4-2	TRBJ2-7	TRBD2	17	CASSQSLTSGSFFEQYF	TGTGCCAGCAGCCAAAGTCTTACTAGCGGGAGTTTCTTCGAGCAGTACTTC
-	TRBV28	TRBJ1-1	TRBD1	17	CASSLRQGAILDTEAFF	TGTGCCAGCAGTTTGCGGCAGGGGGCGATTTTAGACACTGAAGCTTTCTTT
-	TRBV6-2/TRBV6-3	TRBJ1-1	-	15	CASSYGWRGGTEAFF	TGTGCCAGCAGTTACGGGTGGCGCGGCGGCACTGAAGCTTTCTTT
-	TRBV5-1	TRBJ2-3	TRBD2	16	CASSSVAGGFGDTQYF	TGCGCCAGCAGCTCCGTAGCGGGGGGTTTTGGAGATACGCAGTATTTT
-	TRBV7-2	TRBJ2-2	TRBD1	17	CASSQDRAYVNTGELFF	TGTGCCAGCAGCCAGGACAGGGCTTATGTAAACACCGGGGAGCTGTTTTTT
-	TRBV4-2	TRBJ2-3	TRBD2	16	CASSQGNSGGSDTQYF	TGTGCCAGCAGCCAAGGGAATAGCGGGGGGTCAGATACGCAGTATTTT
-	TRBV6-1	TRBJ1-1	TRBD1	12	CASSARGLQAFF	TGTGCCAGCAGTGCGAGGGGGCTCCAAGCTTTCTTT
-	TRBV5-1	TRBJ1-2	TRBD1	14	CASSSGQPSYGYTF	TGCGCCAGCAGCTCGGGACAGCCTTCCTATGGCTACACCTTC
-	TRBV7-9	TRBJ2-1	TRBD2	18	CASSLDPGLAGEYNEQFF	TGTGCCAGCAGCTTAGACCCGGGACTAGCGGGGGAATACAATGAGCAGTTCTTC
-	TRBV18	TRBJ2-3	TRBD2	15	CASSPAGTTHDTQYF	TGTGCCAGCTCACCAGCCGGGACTACCCACGATACGCAGTATTTT
-	TRBV30	TRBJ1-5	TRBD1	14	CAWTPGDRGQPQHF	TGTGCCTGGACCCCCGGGGACAGAGGACAGCCCCAGCATTTT
-	TRBV30	TRBJ1-4	TRBD1	16	CAWNRGHFETNEKLFF	TGTGCCTGGAACAGGGGGCATTTTGAAACTAATGAAAAACTGTTTTTT
-	TRBV5-1	TRBJ2-3	TRBD2	15	CASSLGLAGTDTQYF	TGCGCCAGCAGCTTGGGACTAGCGGGCACAGATACGCAGTATTTT
-	TRBV11-3	TRBJ1-1	-	16	CASSLHFRGENTEAFF	TGTGCCAGCAGCTTACACTTTCGGGGGGAGAACACTGAAGCTTTCTTT
few	TRBV7-2	TRBJ1-1	TRBD1	14	CASSQGQKNTEAFF	TGTGCCAGCAGCCAGGGACAGAAGAACACTGAAGCTTTCTTT
-	TRBV18	TRBJ2-7	TRBD1	13	CASSLGTGYEQYF	TGTGCCAGCTCACTGGGGACAGGGTACGAGCAGTACTTC
-	TRBV7-2	TRBJ1-6	TRBD1	15	CASKTGTAYNSPLHF	TGTGCCAGCAAAACGGGGACAGCTTATAATTCACCCCTCCACTTT
-	TRBV7-9	TRBJ1-2	-	13	CASRISTGDGYTF	TGTGCCAGCAGAATCTCGACAGGCGATGGCTACACCTTC
-	TRBV20-1	TRBJ1-2	TRBD1	14	CSASSNRGWDGYTF	TGCAGTGCTAGTTCAAACAGGGGGTGGGATGGCTACACCTTC
-	TRBV3-1/TRBV3-2	TRBJ1-3	-	13	CASSVRAGNTIYF	TGTGCCAGCAGCGTACGCGCTGGAAACACCATATATTTT
-	TRBV4-2	TRBJ2-2	-	17	CASSPSGAGSSAGELFF	TGTGCCAGCAGCCCGTCGGGCGCGGGGAGCTCCGCCGGGGAGCTGTTTTTT
few	TRBV5-1	TRBJ1-1	-	13	CASSSAPQAQAFF	TGCGCCAGCAGCTCGGCCCCCCAGGCTCAAGCTTTCTTT
-	TRBV27	TRBJ1-2	TRBD1	16	CASSRRTGLNDYGYTF	TGTGCCAGCAGCCGAAGGACAGGGTTGAATGACTATGGCTACACCTTC
-	TRBV7-7	TRBJ2-1	TRBD2	15	CASSPSGGRYNEQFF	TGTGCCAGCAGCCCTAGCGGGGGACGGTACAATGAGCAGTTCTTC
-	TRBV10-2	TRBJ2-1	TRBD2	15	CASSEYRLAVNEQFF	TGCGCCAGCAGTGAATATCGGCTAGCGGTAAATGAGCAGTTCTTC
-	TRBV28	TRBJ1-5	-	12	CAISVRDQPQHF	TGTGCCATCTCGGTCCGGGATCAGCCCCAGCATTTT